The next 17 T cell receptor beta chains were all read from a single sample in a study of beta chain features in type 1 diabetes. General observations from the study: Patients with Type 1 diabetes showed moderately but significantly shorter TCRB CDR3s in all four CD4+ subsets.

These receptors have no known antigen. Reverse transcription of all isolated RNA meant that expressed TCRB transcripts were sequenced. Method: immunoSEQ multiplex PCR; TCRdb's copy keeps in-frame clones and lacks some. The sample consists of a few hundred thousand clones, around 10% of them appearing once. Sequencing was performed on central memory CD4+ T cells from blood. Receptors originate from a man aged 25-45 years with type 1 diabetes.

The DNA of the CDR3 is TGTGCCAGCAGGGGTGCTGCGGGAAGGTATGAGCAGTTCTTC. Its translation: CASRGAAGRYEQFF. The V gene is TRBV6-5, the J gene TRBJ2-1, with D maybe TRBD2 (6 bases). There are 14 residues in the CDR3. Trimming took off 6 bases at V and 8 bases at J, with 17 bases between the two ends. CDR1 and CDR2 (germline): MNHEY, SVGAGI.

This clone has a handful of counts. V gene TRBV5-4 combines with J gene TRBJ2-1; 8 positions agree with TRBD2. J was trimmed by 3 bases and V by 6 bases; bases with no gene match: 5. Germline V CDR1 and CDR2: SGHNT, YYREEE (reference sequence). This CDR3 comprises 14 residues. The CDR3 nucleotides are TGTGCCAGCACCTCCAGCGGGAGCTACAATGAGCAGTTCTTC. Its translation is CASTSSGSYNEQFF.

The table lists this clone with many counts. The V gene is TRBV7-2, the J gene TRBJ1-1; the D gene is possibly TRBD1 (5 bases). V lost 3 bases, J lost 3 bases, and 17 bases lay in between. Per germline, CDR1 SGHTA and CDR2 FQGNSA. The length of the CDR3 is 16 residues. CDR3 coding DNA: TGTGCCAGCAGCTTGTTAATGCCGGGGACGGACACTGAAGCTTTCTTT. Its protein is CASSLLMPGTDTEAFF.

The chain is built from TRBV9 and TRBJ1-2; D possibly corresponds to TRBD1 (6 bases). The CDR3 runs 15 residues. Germline V lookup: CDR1 SGDLS, CDR2 YYNGEE. The V end lost 2 bases, the J end lost 4 bases, and 15 bases lay between the germline ends. CDR3 DNA sequence: TGTGCCAGCAGCGTCACGATCGAAGGGGGCTATGGCTACACCTTC. Translation: CASSVTIEGGYGYTF. Looking up the rest from reference TRBV9 and TRBJ1-2 gives the full variable domain: DSGVTQTPKHLITATGQRVTLRCSPRSGDLSVYWYQQSLDQGLQFLIQYYNGEERAKGNILERFSAQQFPDLHSELNLSSLELGDSALYFCASSVTIEGGYGYTFGSGTRLTVV.

The chain couples TRBV7-8 to TRBJ2-7, with 10 bases lining up with TRBD2. Unmatched junction bases numbered 10, after V lost 4 bases and J lost 4 bases. This CDR3 region has 16 residues. Per the germline V gene, CDR1 is SGHVS and CDR2 is FQNEAQ. The CDR3 is CASSYSSGSWAYEQYF. CDR3 DNA: TGTGCCAGCAGCTACTCTAGCGGGAGTTGGGCTTACGAGCAGTACTTC. The variable domain in full, completed from reference TRBV7-8 and TRBJ2-7, reads GAGVSQSPRYKVAKRGQDVALRCDPISGHVSLFWYQQALGQGPEFLTYFQNEAQLDKSGLPSDRFFAERPEGSVSTLKIQRTQQEDSAVYLCASSYSSGSWAYEQYFGPGTRLTVT.

The rearrangement joins TRBV29-1 to TRBJ2-5; 7 nucleotides align to TRBD1. Trimming took 5 bases from V and 5 from J; bases not matched to a gene: 5. CDR3 size: 12 residues. Germline CDR1 SQVTM, CDR2 ANQGSEA. The CDR3 protein is CSVHEGAETQYF. The DNA of the CDR3 is TGCAGCGTTCACGAGGGGGCGGAGACCCAGTACTTC.

The chain combines TRBV6-5 with TRBJ2-1; D might be TRBD2 (5 bases). Germline CDR1 and CDR2: MNHEY and SVGAGI. This CDR3 is built from 15 residues. V was trimmed by 5 bases and J by 7 bases, leaving 18 bases between them. CDR3: CASSPRPAGENEQFF. CDR3 DNA sequence: TGTGCCAGCAGTCCTAGACCCGCTGGGGAGAATGAGCAGTTCTTC.

This clone was seen a few times. The rearrangement links TRBV19 to TRBJ1-5, with TRBD1 matching over 9 bases. Trimming cost V 2 bases and J 0 bases; bases outside gene matches: 5. The CDR3 extends over 17 amino acids. Germline V gives CDR1 LNHDA, CDR2 SQIVND (reference sequence). The CDR3 bases are TGTGCCAGTAGTATAACAGGGGGCATGGGTAGCAATCAGCCCCAGCATTTT. Its translation: CASSITGGMGSNQPQHF.

V is TRBV19 and J is TRBJ2-3, with 10 bases lining up with TRBD2. The CDR3 has 15 residues. The V gene's germline CDR1 is LNHDA and CDR2 SQIVND (reference sequence). Unmatched junction bases numbered 7, after V lost 1 base and J lost 9 bases. The CDR3 here is CASSIGPSGSGTQYF. DNA for the CDR3: TGTGCCAGTAGTATAGGCCCTAGCGGGAGTGGGACGCAGTATTTT.

This clone was detected only a few times. V and J are TRBV5-6 and TRBJ1-1; a weak D match, TRBD1 (6 bases). Trimming removed 3 bases at V and 5 bases at J, with 17 bases between. Germline assignment: CDR1 SGHDT and CDR2 YYEEEE. The CDR3 has 15 amino acids. For the CDR3, the DNA is TGTGCCAGCAGCTCACACCGGGACAAACGGACTGAAGCTTTCTTT. Its translation: CASSSHRDKRTEAFF. Combining the CDR3 with reference TRBV5-6 and TRBJ1-1 gives the whole variable domain DAGVTQSPTHLIKTRGQQVTLRCSPKSGHDTVSWYQQALGQGPQFIFQYYEEEERQRGNFPDRFSGHQFPNYSSELNVNALLLGDSALYLCASSSHRDKRTEAFFGQGTRLTVV.

The chain recombines TRBV28 with TRBJ2-5; D is ambiguous. The CDR3 spans 13 residues. Trimming removed 8 bases from V and 7 bases from J, with 17 bases in between. Germline V gene sequence: CDR1 MDHEN, CDR2 SYDVKM. This CDR3 is CASQQTFEGTQYF. Here the CDR3 DNA reads TGTGCCAGCCAACAGACCTTCGAAGGGACCCAGTACTTC.

This clone is a singleton in its sample. This chain links TRBV27 with TRBJ1-1; D gene uncertain. V lost 10 bases and J lost 3, with 18 bases in between. This CDR3 has 14 amino acids. In germline, CDR1 is MNHEY, CDR2 SMNVEV (reference sequence). The CDR3 DNA reads as TGTGCCACCAAGTCAGAATTGTGGGACACTGAAGCTTTCTTT. It specifies CATKSELWDTEAFF.

The rearrangement uses TRBV6-5 and TRBJ2-3; TRBD1 is a possible D gene (6 bases). V lost 2 bases, J lost 2 bases, and 8 bases lay in between. The CDR3 is 14 residues long. Germline V gene sequence: CDR1 MNHEY, CDR2 SVGAGI. The CDR3 coding sequence is TGTGCCAGCAGTTACAAGGGGGACACAGATACGCAGTATTTT. Its protein is CASSYKGDTDTQYF.

This clone was counted a few times. The V and J genes are TRBV6-1 and TRBJ2-1, with D perhaps matching TRBD1 (6 bases). Germline CDR1 MNHNS, CDR2 SASEGT. The V gene lost 6 bases and the J gene lost 9 bases, with 12 bases spanning the gap. The CDR3 totals 12 residues. The CDR3 DNA follows: TGTGCCAGCAGGATATGGACAGCTGAGCAGTTCTTC. It specifies CASRIWTAEQFF.

The chain is built from TRBV27 and TRBJ2-7; 8 nucleotides line up with TRBD1. Trimming cost V 3 bases and J 6 bases; bases outside gene matches: 10. The CDR3 has 15 residues. Germline V gene sequence: CDR1 MNHEY, CDR2 SMNVEV (reference sequence). The CDR3 is CASSFNRDRGREQYF. As DNA, the CDR3 is TGTGCCAGCAGTTTCAATCGAGACAGGGGCCGCGAGCAGTACTTC.

The chain couples TRBV7-2 to TRBJ2-5; D remains unclear. Between the trimmed V and J ends, which lost 5 bases and 0 bases, there was a span of 16 bases. The germline V gene has CDR1 SGHTA and CDR2 FQGNSA. The CDR3 covers 16 residues. DNA for the CDR3: TGTGCCAGCAGCCCACCCCTTTTCGGGTACCAAGAGACCCAGTACTTC. Translating it yields CASSPPLFGYQETQYF.

V usage is TRBV11-2 and J usage is TRBJ2-2; possible D gene TRBD1, 6 bases. Germline CDR1 is SGHAT and CDR2 is FQNNGV. V shed 5 bases and J shed 0 bases, with 10 bases lying between them. The CDR3 covers 15 residues. The CDR3 sequence: CASSPGQTNTGELFF. The DNA for the CDR3 is TGTGCCAGCAGCCCAGGACAGACGAACACCGGGGAGCTGTTTTTT.